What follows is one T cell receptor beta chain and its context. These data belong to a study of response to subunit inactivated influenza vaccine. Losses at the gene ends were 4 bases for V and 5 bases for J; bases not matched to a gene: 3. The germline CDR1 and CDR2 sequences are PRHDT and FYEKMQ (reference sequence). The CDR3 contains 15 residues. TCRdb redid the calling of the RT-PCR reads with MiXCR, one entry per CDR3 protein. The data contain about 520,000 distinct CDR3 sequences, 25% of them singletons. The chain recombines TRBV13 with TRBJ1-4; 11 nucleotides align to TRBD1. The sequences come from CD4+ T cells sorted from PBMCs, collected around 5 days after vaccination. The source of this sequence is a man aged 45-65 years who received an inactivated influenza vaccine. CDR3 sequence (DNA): TGTGCCAGCAGCTACGGGACAGGGGGGAATGAAAAACTGTTTTTT. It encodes CASSYGTGGNEKLFF.